Listed below are T cell receptor beta chains from one sample, sequenced in a study of shared clonotypes between healthy human individuals. Repertoires were generated with immunoSEQ multiplex PCR, while TCRdb's copy carries only in-frame clones and drops some. Of about 980,000 clones in the sample, 76% were seen once. The sample comprised memory CD4+ T cells sorted from blood. Receptor source: a young man in good health. CDR3s include the opening cysteine and the closing phenylalanine or tryptophan. Expanded clones are given a class, and other clones once, few, many or no size at all.

TRBV6-5,TRBJ2-5,many,CASSYSVGQETQYF
TRBV5-1,TRBJ2-7,NA,CASSVGTSGPYEQYF
TRBV5-4,TRBJ2-1,NA,CASSLWRERNEQFF
TRBV11-2,TRBJ2-7,NA,CASSLDPSFLREQYF
TRBV6-5,TRBJ1-3,NA,CASRPGGGLNTIYF
TRBV5-4,TRBJ2-6,NA,CASSPPVGGANVLTF
TRBV10-1,TRBJ2-5,once,CASSGSKGREEETQYF
TRBV10-3,TRBJ2-6,NA,CAIKDAGANVLTF
TRBV30,TRBJ1-1,NA,CAWETGLNTEAFF
TRBV9,TRBJ2-1,NA,CASSVGGGNSYNEQFF
TRBV28,TRBJ1-1,NA,CASSLSSGVNEAFF
TRBV6-6,TRBJ1-1,few,CASSYSSGLAFF
TRBV5-6,TRBJ2-7,NA,CASSLPGTQSSYEQYF
TRBV25-1,TRBJ2-3,NA,CASSEGGGGSTDTQYF
TRBV30,TRBJ1-5,few,CAWSVGSQANQPQHF
TRBV5-4,TRBJ2-6,NA,CASSSGNSGANVLTF
TRBV7-9,TRBJ2-5,once,CASSFRRPGREETQYF
TRBV7-2,TRBJ2-2,NA,CASSLGGLAGVVTGELFF
TRBV5-1,TRBJ2-7,NA,CASSLAVAGDLTYEQYF
TRBV6-1,TRBJ2-7,NA,CASIKFYEQYF
TRBV27,TRBJ2-5,NA,CASIRHRTGETQYF
TRBV6-5,TRBJ1-1,NA,CASSLHELAEAFF
TRBV29-1,TRBJ1-5,NA,CSVAESQYQPQHF
TRBV5-4,TRBJ2-3,few,CASSFGGGGADTQYF
TRBV25-1,TRBJ1-1,NA,CASSELGVGDTEAFF
TRBV4-2,TRBJ2-1,NA,CASSQRGSYNEQFF
TRBV29-1,TRBJ2-1,NA,CSVERSVRNEQFF
TRBV5-6,TRBJ2-5,few,CASSDGGLGETQYF
TRBV7-2,TRBJ2-4,NA,CASSLESSGSIAKNIQYF
TRBV28,TRBJ1-1,NA,CASSLRQGRGRTEAFF
TRBV7-9,TRBJ2-7,NA,CASSLGQGGSYEQYF
TRBV30,TRBJ2-4,NA,CAWSVGLAGERNIQYF
TRBV6-5,TRBJ1-3,NA,CASSDRVGNTIYF
TRBV5-5,TRBJ1-1,NA,CASSLTFPPGAFF
TRBV5-1,TRBJ1-1,NA,CASSLTGGQGTEAFF
TRBV11-2,TRBJ2-1,many,CASSLGQGRINEQFF
TRBV5-1,TRBJ1-1,NA,CASSRGYEASEAFF
TRBV12-5,TRBJ1-5,NA,CASGFRSRDHQPQHF
TRBV7-9,TRBJ2-5,NA,CASSRGAQETQYF
TRBV7-3,TRBJ2-5,NA,CASSLGTTETQYF
TRBV10-3,TRBJ2-3,NA,CAISGGAETDTQYF
TRBV28,TRBJ2-1,NA,CASSRDLIEQFF
TRBV25-1,TRBJ2-7,NA,CASSSRVEQYF
TRBV10-2,TRBJ1-4,NA,CASSESRNSPTNEKLFF
TRBV5-1,TRBJ2-3,NA,CASSFLGPDTQYF
TRBV6-5,TRBJ2-7,NA,CASSTRRGDSYEQYF
TRBV9,TRBJ2-5,NA,CASSVGGGFKGETQYF
TRBV5-1,TRBJ2-1,NA,CASSPGTTFRESNEQFF
TRBV6-6,TRBJ1-1,NA,CASLAGEAFF
TRBV6-4,TRBJ2-1,NA,CASSDRTGRQFF
TRBV5-1,TRBJ2-5,NA,CASLDPGGSETQYF
TRBV5-4,TRBJ2-5,NA,CASSLLGVGETQYF